The rows below give T cell receptor beta chains drawn from one sample of a study of alternative splicing in chronic myeloid leukemia remission. TCRdb re-called the bulk RNA-seq reads and catalogs CDR3 proteins one per entry, DNA excluded. The sample consists of about 170 distinct CDR3 sequences, 85% to 95% of them appearing once. Sequenced input: PBMCs. These receptor sequences come from a person aged 25-55 years in good health. Each CDR3 is given with its conserved first and last residue. Size values are once, few and many counts, or a class for expanded clones, and some rows have none.

J | size | V | CDR3
TRBJ2-5 | - | TRBV29-1 | CSVLSGEETQYF
TRBJ1-1 | - | TRBV12-3/TRBV12-4 | CASSLCGEAFF
TRBJ2-5 | - | TRBV11-2 | CASSLNWLAEIQETQYF
TRBJ2-7 | - | TRBV30 | CAWSVLFGYDYEQYF
TRBJ1-2 | - | TRBV20-1 | CSAVEDGNYGYTF
TRBJ2-3 | - | TRBV7-9 | CASSFRAGGRTDTQYF
TRBJ2-7 | - | TRBV6-1 | CASRYPSTGGSYEQYF
TRBJ2-5 | - | TRBV11-3 | CASSRSGASGETQYF
TRBJ2-1 | - | TRBV29-1 | CSVGRENEQFF
TRBJ2-7 | once | TRBV19 | CASSVGQGTGYEQYF
TRBJ1-2 | once | TRBV29-1 | CSVSDGNYGYTF
TRBJ2-1 | - | TRBV3-1 | CASSRRRTSEQFF
TRBJ2-1 | - | TRBV9 | CASSVGETGVRNEQFF
TRBJ2-7 | - | TRBV20-1 | CSARSLAGGKRFSYEQYF
TRBJ1-2 | - | TRBV28 | CASSPSLPGYGYTF
TRBJ2-1 | - | TRBV10-2 | CASGTRHNEQFF
TRBJ1-1 | once | TRBV4-1 | CASSQGQENTEAFF
TRBJ2-7 | - | TRBV29-1 | CSVTWDNSYEQYF
TRBJ1-1 | - | TRBV20-1 | CSALKSMNTEAFF
TRBJ1-2 | - | TRBV29-1 | CSVEGTGGDYGYTF
TRBJ1-3 | once | TRBV15 | CATSREQVISGNTIYF
TRBJ2-2 | - | TRBV11-3 | CASSLDQAGGARPGELFF
TRBJ1-4 | - | TRBV4-1 | CASSQVISEKLFF
TRBJ1-6 | once | TRBV6-1 | CASSGRGNSPLHF
TRBJ1-1 | - | TRBV6-1 | CASSEEGGNTEAFF
TRBJ1-1 | - | TRBV7-2 | CASSLDHNTEAFF
TRBJ2-1 | - | TRBV19 | CASSIVTSGGNEQFF
TRBJ1-1 | - | TRBV6-2/TRBV6-3 | CASTTSFTEAFF
TRBJ2-1 | - | TRBV14 | CASSAPPRGLLNNEQFF
TRBJ2-7 | - | TRBV10-2 | CASSQGFGSYEQYF
TRBJ2-1 | - | TRBV6-6 | CASSLAGLAGGGTRFF
TRBJ2-3 | - | TRBV10-3 | CAISEVGTSTDTQYF
TRBJ1-3 | - | TRBV9 | CASSVGQGQGNGNTIYF
TRBJ2-5 | - | TRBV5-1 | CASSFTGDAETQYF
TRBJ2-7 | - | TRBV24/OR9-2 | CATSDFGIRQYF
TRBJ1-5 | - | TRBV6-6 | CASSSGNQPQHF
TRBJ1-1 | - | TRBV18 | CASSPGGAEAFF
TRBJ2-3 | - | TRBV6-1 | CASSEGTSGADTQYF
TRBJ1-2 | - | TRBV7-2 | CASSSHIQGYGYTF
TRBJ1-5 | - | TRBV6-5 | CASRQGAYQPQHF
TRBJ1-5 | once | TRBV28 | CASTLGQRNQPQHF
TRBJ2-3 | - | TRBV11-2 | CASSIDRDADTQYF
TRBJ1-5 | - | TRBV7-2 | CASSFGQASQPQHF
TRBJ1-1 | - | TRBV19 | CASSTNRVQLARNEAFF
TRBJ1-6 | - | TRBV6-1 | CASSEGGRLISPLHF